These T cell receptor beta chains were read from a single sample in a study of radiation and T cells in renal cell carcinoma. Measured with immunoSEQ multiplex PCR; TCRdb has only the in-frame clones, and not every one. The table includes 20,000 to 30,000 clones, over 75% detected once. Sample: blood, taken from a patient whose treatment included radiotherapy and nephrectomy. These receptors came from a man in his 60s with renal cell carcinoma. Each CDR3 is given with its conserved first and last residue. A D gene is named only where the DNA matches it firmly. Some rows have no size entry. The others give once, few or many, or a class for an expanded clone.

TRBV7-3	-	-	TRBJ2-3	TGTGCCAGCAGCTTAATCCCGGACTCAACCACAGATACGCAGTATTTT	CASSLIPDSTTDTQYF
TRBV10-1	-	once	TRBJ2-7	TGCGCCAGCTCGACGGGCGCGGGGCCCGAGCAGTACTTC	CASSTGAGPEQYF
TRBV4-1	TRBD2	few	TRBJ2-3	TGCGCCAGCAGCCCCAACGCCGGGACTAGCGGGCATGCAGATACGCAGTATTTT	CASSPNAGTSGHADTQYF
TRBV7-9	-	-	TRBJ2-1	TGTGCCAGCAGCTCATCTTATAGGGGGGGACACAATGAGCAGTTCTTC	CASSSSYRGGHNEQFF
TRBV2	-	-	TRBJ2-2	TGTGCCAGCACTTTCCAGGGGGGGACCGGGGAGCTGTTTTTT	CASTFQGGTGELFF
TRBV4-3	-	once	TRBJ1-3	TGCGCCAGCAGCCAAGATCAATACTCTGGAAACACCATATATTTT	CASSQDQYSGNTIYF
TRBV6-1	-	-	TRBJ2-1	TGTGCCAGCAGTGCTACCTGGGTCCCCCAAGACTACAATGAGCAGTTCTTC	CASSATWVPQDYNEQFF
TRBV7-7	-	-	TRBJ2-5	TGTGCCAGCAGCTTAGAGGGGGGACAAGAGACCCAGTACTTC	CASSLEGGQETQYF
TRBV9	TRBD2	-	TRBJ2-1	TGTGCCAGCAGTAACCCTAGCGGGTACAATGAGCAGTTCTTC	CASSNPSGYNEQFF
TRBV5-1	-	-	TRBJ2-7	TGCGCCAGCAGCTTGGCAACAGGGATCCCCTACGAGCAGTACTTC	CASSLATGIPYEQYF
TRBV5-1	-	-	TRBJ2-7	TGCGCCAGCAGCCTAAACAGCGATCCTTCCTACGAGCAGTACTTC	CASSLNSDPSYEQYF
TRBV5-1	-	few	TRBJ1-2	TGCGCCAGCAGCTTGGCCGCCAGGGAGTCCGCTGGCTACACCTTC	CASSLAARESAGYTF
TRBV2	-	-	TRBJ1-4	TGTGCCAGCAAGGGGGAGGGGGGGAAACTGTTTTTT	CASKGEGGKLFF
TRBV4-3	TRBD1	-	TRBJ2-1	TGCGCCAGCAGCCAAGAAGGTGGGACAGGGTACAATGAGCAGTTCTTC	CASSQEGGTGYNEQFF
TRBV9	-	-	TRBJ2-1	TGTGCCAGCAGCGCATATGGGTCTCAGTCCTACAATGAGCAGTTCTTC	CASSAYGSQSYNEQFF
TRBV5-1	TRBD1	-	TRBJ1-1	TGCGCCAGCAGCACCTTACAGGGGGGAGGGGCTTTCTTT	CASSTLQGGGAFF
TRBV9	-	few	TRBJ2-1	TGTGCCAGCACACAACAACCGGACAGCAATGAGCAGTTCTTC	CASTQQPDSNEQFF
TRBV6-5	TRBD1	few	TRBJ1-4	TGTGCCAGCAGTTACACCAGGGGGGAAAAACTGTTTTTT	CASSYTRGEKLFF
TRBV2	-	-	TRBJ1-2	TGTGCCAGCAGTGTGGGGTATGGCTACACCTTC	CASSVGYGYTF
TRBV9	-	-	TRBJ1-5	TGTGCCAGCAGCGAGAAAACGGGGGGGGAACGGCCCCAGCATTTT	CASSEKTGGERPQHF
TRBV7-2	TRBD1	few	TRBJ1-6	TGTGCCAGCAGCTTCGGAAGGGGACAGGGAAATTCACCCCTCCACTTT	CASSFGRGQGNSPLHF
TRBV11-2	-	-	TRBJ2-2	TGTGCCAGCAGCTTAACCGGGGAGCTGTTTTTT	CASSLTGELFF
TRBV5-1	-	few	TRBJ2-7	TGCGCCAGCAGCGTGGGACTGGCCTACGAGCAGTACTTC	CASSVGLAYEQYF
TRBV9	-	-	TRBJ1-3	TGTGCCAGCAGCGTAGACAGGGGAAACACCATATATTTT	CASSVDRGNTIYF
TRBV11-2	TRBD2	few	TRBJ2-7	TGTGCCAGCAGCGCTAGCGGAGGGGAACAATACGAGCAGTACTTC	CASSASGGEQYEQYF
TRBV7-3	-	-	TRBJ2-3	TGTGCCAGCAGCTTTAGCACAGATACGCAGTATTTT	CASSFSTDTQYF
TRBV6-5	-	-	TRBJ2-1	TGTGCCAGCAGTACTAACAATGAGCAGTTCTTC	CASSTNNEQFF
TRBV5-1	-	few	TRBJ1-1	TGCGCCAGCAGCTTGGATCGTGGGCGCGGCACTGAAGCTTTCTTT	CASSLDRGRGTEAFF
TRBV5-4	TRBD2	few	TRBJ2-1	TGTGCCAGCAGCCTCGGACTAGCGGGATACATCAATGAGCAGTTCTTC	CASSLGLAGYINEQFF
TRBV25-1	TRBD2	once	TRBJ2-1	TGTGCCAGCGGAGGGACTAGACTCAATGAGCAGTTCTTC	CASGGTRLNEQFF
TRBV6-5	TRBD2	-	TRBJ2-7	TGTGCCAGCAGGCGGGACGGCGGGAGCTCCTACGAGCAGTACTTC	CASRRDGGSSYEQYF
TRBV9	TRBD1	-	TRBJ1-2	TGTGCCAGCAGCGCTGATATGAGGGACAGGGGGACGAGGGGCTACACCTTC	CASSADMRDRGTRGYTF
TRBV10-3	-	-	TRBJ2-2	TGTGCCATCAGTGAACAGAACACCGGGGAGCTGTTTTTT	CAISEQNTGELFF